Listed below are T cell receptor beta chains from one sample, sequenced in a study of post-analysis software for immune sequencing data. TCRdb re-called the PCR reads through MiXCR, storing one row per CDR3 protein. The profile shows roughly 620,000 distinct CDR3 sequences, 44% of them singletons. Sequencing was done on a sample of blood. Source of these receptors: a girl aged 5-17 years with multiple sclerosis. CDR3s include the opening cysteine and the closing phenylalanine or tryptophan. D genes are given only for firm matches. Clone size is given for some rows only: seen once, a few or many times, or a class if the clone is expanded.

few,TRBJ2-7,TRBV5-5,.,TGTGCCAGCAGCCCCACACCACTTGGACAGTACTTC,CASSPTPLGQYF
.,TRBJ2-1,TRBV7-2,TRBD2,TGTGCCAGCAGCCGGAGACTAGCGGAGTCATTTAGCTCCTACAATGAGCAGTTCTTC,CASSRRLAESFSSYNEQFF
.,TRBJ2-7,TRBV11-2,TRBD1,TGTGCCAGCAGCTTGCGACCGGGACAGGGGATCAACGAGCAGTACTTC,CASSLRPGQGINEQYF
few,TRBJ2-3,TRBV12-3/TRBV12-4,.,TGTGCCAGCAGCTCATCAACTAGCACAGATACGCAGTATTTT,CASSSSTSTDTQYF
.,TRBJ1-2,TRBV20-1,TRBD1,TGCAGTGCCCTCCAGGGGGCTGGCTATGGCTACACCTTC,CSALQGAGYGYTF
.,TRBJ2-1,TRBV7-9,.,TGTGCCAGCTTTATAAGGGGCTACAATGAGCAGTTCTTC,CASFIRGYNEQFF
.,TRBJ1-1,TRBV19,.,TGTGTCAGTAGTATCGGAGCCACTGAAGCTTTCTTT,CVSSIGATEAFF
.,TRBJ1-5,TRBV10-3,.,TGTGCCATCGGGGAGGGGCAAGGCAATCAGCCCCAGCATTTT,CAIGEGQGNQPQHF
few,TRBJ1-2,TRBV3-1,.,TGTGCCAGCAGCCAGGGAGGTGCGCCTCGCGGCTATGGCTACACCTTC,CASSQGGAPRGYGYTF
few,TRBJ1-5,TRBV24-1,.,TGTGCCACCAGTGAGGGGGCACCCTATATGAGCAATCAGCCCCAGCATTTT,CATSEGAPYMSNQPQHF
.,TRBJ2-3,TRBV2,.,TGTGCCAGCAGTGGGGGGATGGGAGATACGCAGTATTTT,CASSGGMGDTQYF
.,TRBJ2-7,TRBV6-2/TRBV6-3,.,TGTGCCAGCAGCAAGACTAGTATCGCCTACGAGCAGTACTTC,CASSKTSIAYEQYF
.,TRBJ2-7,TRBV5-1,.,TGCGCCAGCAGCTTGGTGGGGAGGTCCACCTACGAGCAGTACTTC,CASSLVGRSTYEQYF
.,TRBJ2-5,TRBV20-1,.,TGCAGTGCTAGAGCAGGGCGGCAGGGGAGGAGAGAGACCCAGTACTTC,CSARAGRQGRRETQYF
few,TRBJ1-5,TRBV10-3,TRBD1,TGTGCCATCAGTGAGGACAGGGGTAGGCAGCCCCAGCATTTT,CAISEDRGRQPQHF
.,TRBJ2-1,TRBV24-1,TRBD2,TGTGCCACCAGTGATGCTAGCGGGAGGGTCTACAATGAGCAGTTCTTC,CATSDASGRVYNEQFF
.,TRBJ2-1,TRBV30,.,TGTGCCTGGGAGGGCAGGGTAGAAAATGAGCAGTTCTTC,CAWEGRVENEQFF
.,TRBJ2-1,TRBV12-3/TRBV12-4,.,TGTGCCAACACTTTAGGGGTCGGCAGGGCGCACAATGAGCAGTTCTTC,CANTLGVGRAHNEQFF
few,TRBJ2-7,TRBV15,TRBD1,TGTGCCACCAGCAGAGAGGATCCGGGACAGGGAGCCTACGAGCAGTACTTC,CATSREDPGQGAYEQYF
few,TRBJ2-3,TRBV7-3,.,TGTGCCAGCAGCTCCCCTAGGGATACGCAGTATTTT,CASSSPRDTQYF
.,TRBJ2-1,TRBV4-1,.,TGCGCCAGCAGCCAAGGGAGCGGAAACTACAATGAGCAGTTCTTC,CASSQGSGNYNEQFF
few,TRBJ1-1,TRBV10-3,TRBD1,TGTGCCATCAGAAGAGACAGGGGGCATGGCACTGAAGCTTTCTTT,CAIRRDRGHGTEAFF
.,TRBJ2-5,TRBV7-2,.,TGTGCCAGCAGCTTAGATTGGACAGTTGAGACCCAGTACTTC,CASSLDWTVETQYF
.,TRBJ2-7,TRBV4-1,.,TGCGCCAGCAGCCAAGATACGAGGGAATCCTACGAGCAGTACTTC,CASSQDTRESYEQYF